The sequence of this T cell receptor (beta chain) was determined in a study of blood T cell repertoires in COVID-19. In the study's own analysis: Estimates of nucleated cell counts were drawn from the amplification of reference gene primers. The data were produced by immunoSEQ multiplex PCR, yet TCRdb's version contains in-frame clones alone and is incomplete. The V and J calls and clone size are taken from that table; D and trimming were inferred from the DNA. This sample carries around 470,000 clones, 90% of them seen once, and the ten largest clones take more than 0.55%. Individuals aged roughly 18 to 90 years were recruited from some 26 US areas. Assignments of participants to cohorts depended upon their own reported clinical history. Among Cohort 3 donors, those recovered had two negative PCRs, clearance, or symptom resolution. In germline, CDR1 is MNHGY, CDR2 SAAAGT. The V gene lost 6 bases and the J gene lost 3 bases, with 11 bases spanning the gap. The CDR3 runs to 14 residues.

The source of this sequence is a man aged 18 to 30 who had recovered from COVID-19. V usage is TRBV6-8 and J usage is TRBJ1-4; possibly TRBD1 for D (5 bases). The sequenced sample consisted of PBMCs or T cells enriched from blood (not recorded which). The CDR3 DNA reads TGTGCCAGCAGCGGGGGATTGGCTAATGAAAAACTGTTTTTT. Translated: CASSGGLANEKLFF.